What follows describes a single T cell receptor beta chain. Its antigen is undetermined. The whole isolated RNA underwent reverse transcription, so sequencing captured expressed TCRB transcripts. Sequencing used immunoSEQ multiplex PCR; TCRdb keeps in-frame clones, though not all of them. The sample includes hundreds of thousands of clones, over 9.5% of them seen just once. The data were obtained in a study of beta chain features in type 1 diabetes. Study-wide results and caveats: Reduced insertions and increased deletions marked VDJ junctions in type 1 diabetes patients.

It was one heparinised blood draw, averaging approximately 100 mL, that each donor gave. The authors obtained over 98% purity in all sorted populations. The CDR3 covers 13 residues. Trimming shortened V by 2 bases and J by 12 bases, and 17 bases separated the two germline ends. Germline V gene data show CDR1 as MDHEN and CDR2 as SYDVKM. Sequenced sample: naive CD4+ T cells from blood. The chain has TRBV28 and TRBJ2-7; D ambiguous. This clonotype was obtained from a woman aged 18-35 years in good health. The CDR3 reads CASSLPGRPLTYV. The CDR3 nucleotides read TGTGCCAGCAGTTTACCCGGACGGCCTCTGACGTACGTC.